Here is one TCR beta chain with its context. This clone appeared once. Its antigen is still unknown. Within one base of it there is no much larger clone, and no base qualities were kept. The junction carries 13 bases between V and J, which are trimmed by 1 base and 0 bases respectively. CDR1 and CDR2 are drawn from the germline V gene (reference sequence): LGHDT, YNNKEL. Reading from cysteine to phenylalanine, the CDR3 counts 16 amino acids. The entry retains the CDR3 DNA only, 48 bases that are in frame from base 1. These data are taken from a study of T cell responses to AZD1222 COVID-19 vaccine (dated by TCRdb to about 2021). Context from the whole study: Because spike-specific TCR depth and breadth did not differ between the two schedules, AZD1222 recipients who got a second dose at roughly 4 weeks were pooled with those who got a second dose at roughly 12 weeks. TCR sequencing was performed for more than 230 trial participants, of whom about 210 were given two doses of AZD1222 and around 25 were given two doses of MenACWY control vaccine. Trial participants were enrolled by age into 18-55, 56-69 and 70-plus year subgroups, with roughly 160, 29 and 62 TCR-sequenced participants respectively. Beyond this particular receptor, the publication reports: Nearly half of unique spike-specific TCRs reportedly recognized epitopes outside regions mutated in the B.1.351 and B.1.1.7 variants. The vaccine-associated CD4 TCRs covered the entire spike protein, and the dominant responses fell in regions 160-218 and 743-854. Conclusions about previously exposed vaccinees were limited because only 6 or 7 AZD1222 recipients were SARS-CoV-2 seropositive at baseline. After two AZD1222 doses, spike-specific TCR breadth and depth were significantly higher than at day 0 and than in MenACWY recipients. Because no day 14 peak-response samples were available, repertoires were characterized only after the peak T cell response. Participants were mostly white British, with more females than males. The authors suggested clonal diversity may have been underestimated. The 56-69-year group was small, and its depth increase did not reach significance, likely because of low power.

The CDR3 regions of human TCRbeta chains were subjected to immunosequencing. Regarding the original processing steps: TCRs in the repertoires were compared against a reference library of SARS-CoV-2-specific TCRs that had been generated with the MIRA antigen-specificity platform. Breadth was defined as the fraction of unique TCRs that were SARS-CoV-2-associated, and depth was defined as the fraction of total T cells that were SARS-CoV-2-associated. Using the MIRA data, each spike-specific TCR was assigned both to the spike region to which the TCR was reactive and to a CD4 or CD8 class. Log10-transformed breadth and depth values were compared by one-way ANOVA with Sidak's multiple comparisons tests. The clones in this table, taken by TCRdb from immuneACCESS, are in-frame only. Not every clone is retained; where verified, under half of the shortfall comes from an unresolved V gene, and the cause of the rest is unknown. That table supplies the V and J calls and clone size; D and trimming were determined from the DNA. The sample includes more than 30,000 clones, with 91% observed a single time. The ten largest clones capture around 45% of the sample.

The sample's time point label, decoded: baseline before first vaccination. Vaccinee samples came from UK trials COV001 and COV002, including a single-blind randomized controlled phase 2/3 trial of AZD1222 (ChAdOx1 nCoV-19) in healthy adults. Trial participant PBMC samples were collected at day 0 and day 28 after the second dose for TCRbeta chain sequencing. The chain is assembled from TRBV3-1 (or the pseudogene TRBV3-2) and TRBJ2-7, with an unclear D gene assignment. This receptor was taken from an adult in good health. The sample here was peripheral blood, taken on day 0 of AZD1222 vaccination. The CDR3 loop reads CASSQGTRLSSYEQYF. The sequenced DNA: TGTGCCAGCAGCCAAGGGACGAGACTTAGCTCCTACGAGCAGTACTTC.